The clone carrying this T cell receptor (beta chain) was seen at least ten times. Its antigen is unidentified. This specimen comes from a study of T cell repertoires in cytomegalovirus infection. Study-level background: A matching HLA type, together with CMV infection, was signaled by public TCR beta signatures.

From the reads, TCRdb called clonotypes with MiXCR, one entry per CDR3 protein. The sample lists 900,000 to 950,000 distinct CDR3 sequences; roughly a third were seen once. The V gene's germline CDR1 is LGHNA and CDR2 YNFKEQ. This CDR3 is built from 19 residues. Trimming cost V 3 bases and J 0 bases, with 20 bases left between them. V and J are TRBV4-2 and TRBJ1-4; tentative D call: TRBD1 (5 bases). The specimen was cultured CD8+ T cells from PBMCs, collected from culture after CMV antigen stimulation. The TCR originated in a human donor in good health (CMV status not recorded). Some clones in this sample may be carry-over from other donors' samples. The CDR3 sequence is CASSHPEEGRETTNEKLFF. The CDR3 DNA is TGTGCCAGCAGCCACCCCGAAGAGGGGAGGGAGACAACTAATGAAAAACTGTTTTTT.